A single sample is the source of the 25 T cell receptor beta chains below, sequenced in a study of CD8 T cells in Susac syndrome. The RNA, about 0.5 to 1 ug, was put through reverse transcription using random hexamers. TCRdb passed the immunoSEQ multiplex PCR reads through MiXCR, listing each CDR3 protein once. This sample has around 270,000 distinct CDR3 sequences, with 85% found just once. The specimen sequenced was CD8+ T cells from PBMCs. Source of these receptors: a human donor with multiple sclerosis.

The rearrangement uses TRBV6-5 and TRBJ2-4; D not certain. The CDR3 covers 15 residues. The germline V and J ends were trimmed by 6 bases and 0 bases, with 12 bases remaining between them. CDR1 MNHEY and CDR2 SVGAGI come from the germline V gene. For the CDR3, the DNA is TGTGCCAGCAGCTTCGGAGAGAGAGCCAAAAACATTCAGTACTTC. This encodes CASSFGERAKNIQYF.

V and J are TRBV29-1 and TRBJ2-1, with D perhaps given as TRBD1 or TRBD2 (5 bases each). Trimming took off 6 bases at V and 6 bases at J, with 18 bases between the two ends. CDR3 length: 14 amino acids. Germline V gives CDR1 SQVTM, CDR2 ANQGSEA. The CDR3 DNA follows: TGCAGCGTCCGGGGCGGAGATTATGGCAATGAGCAGTTCTTC. This gives the protein CSVRGGDYGNEQFF.

This chain links TRBV24-1 with TRBJ1-2; 7 bases line up with TRBD1. Per the germline V gene, CDR1 is KGHDR and CDR2 is SFDVKD. Trimming cost V 4 bases and J 7 bases; bases outside gene matches: 8. CDR3 length equals 14 residues. CDR3 nucleotides: TGTGCCACCAGTGAACTCGATGACAGGGCTGGCTACACCTTC. This codes for CATSELDDRAGYTF.

The V gene is TRBV2, the J gene TRBJ1-5, with D perhaps matching TRBD1 (5 bases). V was clipped by 8 bases and J by 0 bases, with 14 bases between them. The germline V gene has CDR1 SNHLY and CDR2 FYNNEI. The CDR3 is made up of 15 amino acids. CDR3 amino acids: CASYGTAHSNQPQHF. As DNA, the CDR3 is TGTGCCAGCTACGGGACTGCCCATAGCAATCAGCCCCAGCATTTT.

This clonotype was found once. This chain connects TRBV11-2 to TRBJ2-5; TRBD2 matches at 13 bases. V lost 5 bases to trimming and J lost 4 bases; unmatched junction nucleotides: 16. The CDR3 covers 19 residues. Germline CDR1 and CDR2: SGHAT and FQNNGV. The CDR3 reads CASSAPGTSGAQGLETQYF. The CDR3 coding sequence is TGTGCCAGCAGCGCCCCCGGGACTAGCGGGGCACAGGGATTAGAGACCCAGTACTTC.

The J gene is TRBJ2-7, the V gene TRBV19; a possible D gene is TRBD1 (6 bases). V lost 3 bases to trimming and J lost 2 bases, with 11 bases between them. The CDR3 is 14 amino acids. Germline lookup yields CDR1 LNHDA and CDR2 SQIVND (reference sequence). CDR3 in DNA: TGTGCCAGTAGTATTACAGGGTCGGCCTACGAGCAGTACTTC. Protein: CASSITGSAYEQYF.

This clonotype was observed a single time. This chain uses TRBV24-1 with TRBJ2-1; D not certain. The germline V and J ends were trimmed by 2 bases and 6 bases, with 4 bases remaining between them. The CDR3 is 12 residues long. Germline-derived CDR1 and CDR2 are KGHDR and SFDVKD. CDR3: CATSDYGNEQFF. Here the CDR3 DNA reads TGTGCCACCAGTGATTACGGCAATGAGCAGTTCTTC.

The chain recombines TRBV3-1 with TRBJ2-4; 9 bases are shared with TRBD1. This CDR3 region has 17 residues. Germline V gene sequence: CDR1 LGHDT, CDR2 YNNKEL (reference sequence). The trim removed 1 base at V and 3 bases at J, leaving 7 bases unmatched. The DNA of the CDR3 is TGTGCCAGCAGCCAAGCCGGGACAGGGTACGACAAAAACATTCAGTACTTC. It is translated as CASSQAGTGYDKNIQYF.

V and J are TRBV30 and TRBJ1-2, with D possibly TRBD1 on 6 matching bases. The CDR3 is made up of 12 amino acids. Trimming took off 7 bases at V and 4 bases at J, with 13 bases between the two ends. Germline assignment: CDR1 GTSNPN and CDR2 SVGIG (reference sequence). The CDR3 sequence is CASVTRGYGYTF. The CDR3 DNA reads as TGTGCCTCCGTCACCAGGGGCTATGGCTACACCTTC.

This rearrangement joins TRBV3-1 to TRBJ2-7; D gene unclear. This CDR3 is 16 amino acids long. The germline V and J ends were trimmed by 0 bases and 2 bases, with 14 bases remaining between them. The germline V gene has CDR1 LGHDT and CDR2 YNNKEL (reference sequence). CDR3 nucleotide sequence: TGTGCCAGCAGCCAAGATCCCTCCGGCAGGACCTACGAGCAGTACTTC. Translating it yields CASSQDPSGRTYEQYF.

The chain carries TRBV29-1 and TRBJ2-2; the match to TRBD2 covers 10 bases. From germline, CDR1 is SQVTM and CDR2 ANQGSEA. The CDR3 contains 17 residues. V shed 4 bases, J shed 6 bases, and the junction held 14 bases outside the gene matches. The CDR3 is CSVAGASGSPNSGELFF. The CDR3 bases are TGCAGCGTTGCAGGGGCTAGCGGGAGCCCCAACTCCGGGGAGCTGTTTTTT.

This clonotype is a singleton in its sample. The V call is TRBV7-8, the J call TRBJ2-7; 7 bases agree with TRBD1. Germline lookup yields CDR1 SGHVS and CDR2 FQNEAQ. The CDR3 contains 13 residues. V dropped 5 bases and J dropped 5; count of bases not matched to a gene: 6. The CDR3 loop reads CASSPRGFNEQYF. The CDR3 coding sequence is TGTGCCAGCAGCCCCAGGGGGTTCAACGAGCAGTACTTC.

This chain uses TRBV27 with TRBJ1-1, with D perhaps TRBD1 (5 bases). This CDR3 spans 13 amino acids. With 7 bases removed from V and 3 bases from J, the gap between germline ends came to 12 bases. Per germline, CDR1 MNHEY and CDR2 SMNVEV (reference sequence). The CDR3 DNA sequence: TGTGCCAGCACGGGGGGGTTCGACACTGAAGCTTTCTTT. This gives the protein CASTGGFDTEAFF.

This sequence joins TRBV28 and TRBJ1-5; D is unresolved. The CDR3 length is 12 residues. CDR1 is MDHEN and CDR2 is SYDVKM in the germline V gene. Trimming cost V 6 bases and J 8 bases, with 11 bases left between them. CDR3 in amino acids: CASSPLYEPQHF. The CDR3 DNA is TGTGCCAGCAGCCCTCTTTATGAGCCCCAGCATTTT.

CDR3 region: CASSLATQGFYNEQFF. CDR3 nucleotide sequence: TGTGCCAGCAGCTTGGCGACTCAGGGGTTTTACAATGAGCAGTTCTTC. The V gene is TRBV5-8, the J gene TRBJ2-1; D is perhaps TRBD1 (6 bases). Deletions cut 0 bases from V and 4 bases from J, with 14 bases between. The CDR3 contains 16 residues. In germline, CDR1 is SGHTS, CDR2 YDEGEE.

The V and J genes are TRBV9 and TRBJ1-2; D may be TRBD1 (6 bases). V was cut by 0 bases and J by 6 bases, with 12 bases left in between. This CDR3 has 14 residues. Germline CDR1 is SGDLS and CDR2 is YYNGEE. CDR3 bases: TGTGCCAGCAGCGTAGTCGACAGGCCGGATGGCTACACCTTC. Protein sequence: CASSVVDRPDGYTF.

This clonotype was counted between two and nine times. The V call is TRBV28, the J call TRBJ2-7, with TRBD1 matching 8 bases. CDR1 is MDHEN, CDR2 SYDVKM, per germline. The ends lost 4 bases at V and 0 bases at J; junction bases unmatched: 2. The CDR3 runs to 14 residues. Here the CDR3 DNA reads TGTGCCAGCAGTTGGACAGGGAGCTCCTACGAGCAGTACTTC. Translating gives CASSWTGSSYEQYF.

The V call is TRBV6-1, the J call TRBJ2-7; TRBD2 is a possible D gene (7 bases). The CDR3 consists of 13 residues. V shed 7 bases and J shed 7 bases, with 17 bases lying between them. Germline V gene sequence: CDR1 MNHNS, CDR2 SASEGT. The CDR3 coding sequence is TGTGCCAGCACCGAGGGGGGGGCGCGGGAGCAGTACTTC. Protein sequence: CASTEGGAREQYF.

The V and J genes are TRBV2 and TRBJ1-2; D is undetermined. Trimming left V 3 bases short and J 2 bases short, with 7 bases between. The CDR3 has 13 residues. In germline, CDR1 is SNHLY, CDR2 FYNNEI. CDR3 in DNA: TGTGCCAGCAGTGAGGCAGAGAACTATGGCTACACCTTC. It translates to CASSEAENYGYTF.

The V and J genes are TRBV2 and TRBJ2-1; D might be TRBD2 (6 bases). CDR1 is SNHLY, CDR2 FYNNEI, per germline. The ends were cut back, 4 bases at V and 8 bases at J, with 15 bases in the middle. This CDR3 region has 14 residues. The CDR3 reads CASSAFGGKDEQFF. In nucleotides, the CDR3 is TGTGCCAGCAGTGCATTCGGGGGTAAGGATGAGCAGTTCTTC.

The V call is TRBV28, the J call TRBJ2-7; possible D gene TRBD1, 6 bases. Germline V gene lookup returns CDR1 MDHEN and CDR2 SYDVKM. This CDR3 spans 16 amino acids. Trimming cost V 6 bases and J 0 bases, with 18 bases left between them. The CDR3 coding sequence is TGTGCCAGCAGCATTTCGACAGGTTACCTCTCCTACGAGCAGTACTTC. It is translated as CASSISTGYLSYEQYF.

This rearrangement joins TRBV7-9 to TRBJ2-7; 7 bases are shared with TRBD2. CDR3 size: 13 residues. V shed 5 bases, J shed 4 bases, and the junction held 5 bases outside the gene matches. Germline V gives CDR1 SEHNR, CDR2 FQNEAQ (reference sequence). DNA for the CDR3: TGTGCCAGCAGCCACAACGGGGGGTACGAGCAGTACTTC. Translating it yields CASSHNGGYEQYF.

The CDR3 region is CASSPGTTLEVDGELFF. CDR3 DNA sequence: TGCGCCAGCAGCCCCGGGACTACACTAGAGGTAGACGGGGAGCTGTTTTTT. The V gene is TRBV5-1, the J gene TRBJ2-2; 7 positions match TRBD2. V dropped 4 bases and J dropped 7; count of bases not matched to a gene: 16. The germline V gene has CDR1 SGHRS and CDR2 YFSETQ. The CDR3 length is 17 residues.

V gene TRBV25-1 combines with J gene TRBJ1-5; D is perhaps TRBD1 (5 bases). CDR3 size: 21 residues. Germline CDR1 MGHDK, CDR2 SYGVNS. V lost 2 bases and J 0 bases, leaving 26 bases between the germline ends. The chain's CDR3 is CASSEPPRGRDEKYSNQPQHF. CDR3 nucleotides: TGTGCCAGCAGTGAACCCCCCCGGGGACGAGACGAAAAATATAGCAATCAGCCCCAGCATTTT.

This chain uses TRBV4-1 with TRBJ1-4; 10 nucleotides line up with TRBD1. This CDR3 region has 14 residues. Trimming took 3 bases from V and 8 from J; bases not matched to a gene: 3. CDR1 is MGHRA, CDR2 YSYEKL, per germline. The CDR3 protein is CASSQGQGKEKLFF. The CDR3 nucleotides are TGCGCCAGCAGCCAGGGACAGGGGAAGGAAAAACTGTTTTTT.